Listed below are T cell receptor beta chains from one sample, sequenced in a study of blood T cell repertoires in COVID-19. Repertoires were generated with immunoSEQ multiplex PCR, while TCRdb's copy carries only in-frame clones and drops some. Of 150,000 to 200,000 clones in the sample, 75% to 80% are singletons; the top ten hold roughly 28%. The sequenced material came from peripheral blood. The source of these receptors is a woman aged 70 to 79 with acute or convalescent COVID-19. CDR3s include the opening cysteine and the closing phenylalanine or tryptophan. The order of the fields is CDR3 protein, CDR3 DNA, D gene, V gene, J gene, clone size. The D gene is left open where the match is weak. Clone size is stated in some rows and not others, as once, few, many or a class when expanded.

cdr3_aa: CASRGRGGTEAFF
cdr3_nt: TGTGCCAGCCGGGGGAGGGGGGGCACTGAAGCTTTCTTT
d_call: .
v_call: TRBV19
j_call: TRBJ1-1
clone_size: .

cdr3_aa: CASRPEVWEDNEQFF
cdr3_nt: TGTGCCAGCAGGCCCGAGGTCTGGGAGGACAATGAGCAGTTCTTC
d_call: .
v_call: TRBV2
j_call: TRBJ2-1
clone_size: .

cdr3_aa: CSVETGRASYEQYF
cdr3_nt: TGCAGCGTTGAGACCGGGAGGGCTTCCTACGAGCAGTACTTC
d_call: TRBD2
v_call: TRBV29-1
j_call: TRBJ2-7
clone_size: few

cdr3_aa: CASSLGGYEQYF
cdr3_nt: TGTGCCAGCAGCCTGGGGGGTTACGAGCAGTACTTC
d_call: .
v_call: TRBV3-1/TRBV3-2
j_call: TRBJ2-7
clone_size: once

cdr3_aa: CASSIVENNEKLFF
cdr3_nt: TGTGCCAGTAGTATCGTGGAGAATAATGAAAAACTGTTTTTT
d_call: .
v_call: TRBV19
j_call: TRBJ1-4
clone_size: .

cdr3_aa: CASSRGAGDTGELFF
cdr3_nt: TGTGCCAGCAGCAGAGGGGCAGGGGACACCGGGGAGCTGTTTTTT
d_call: .
v_call: TRBV3-1/TRBV3-2
j_call: TRBJ2-2
clone_size: few

cdr3_aa: CASMSRPNTGELFF
cdr3_nt: TGTGCCAGCATGTCTAGGCCAAACACCGGGGAGCTGTTTTTT
d_call: .
v_call: TRBV2
j_call: TRBJ2-2
clone_size: .

cdr3_aa: CASGRTGGSEQYF
cdr3_nt: TGTGCCAGCGGTAGGACAGGGGGAAGCGAGCAGTACTTC
d_call: TRBD1
v_call: TRBV7-9
j_call: TRBJ2-7
clone_size: .

cdr3_aa: CASSDSRQGEDAFF
cdr3_nt: TGTGCCAGCAGTGACTCTCGACAGGGGGAGGACGCTTTCTTT
d_call: TRBD1
v_call: TRBV6-4
j_call: TRBJ1-1
clone_size: many

cdr3_aa: CASSQSPSNEQYF
cdr3_nt: TGTGCCAGCAGCCAAAGCCCCTCGAACGAGCAGTACTTC
d_call: .
v_call: TRBV3-1/TRBV3-2
j_call: TRBJ2-7
clone_size: few

cdr3_aa: CASSYPRGNSYNEQFF
cdr3_nt: TGTGCCAGCAGCTATCCGCGGGGGAACTCCTACAATGAGCAGTTCTTC
d_call: TRBD2
v_call: TRBV7-9
j_call: TRBJ2-1
clone_size: .

cdr3_aa: CASSLGATSYEQYF
cdr3_nt: TGTGCCAGCAGCTTAGGGGCTACAAGCTACGAGCAGTACTTC
d_call: .
v_call: TRBV7-8
j_call: TRBJ2-7
clone_size: once

cdr3_aa: CASSLVAAGATGELFF
cdr3_nt: TGCGCCAGCAGCTTGGTCGCAGCGGGAGCGACCGGGGAGCTGTTTTTT
d_call: TRBD2
v_call: TRBV5-1
j_call: TRBJ2-2
clone_size: .

cdr3_aa: CASSIGTGGRNSPLHF
cdr3_nt: TGCGCCAGCAGCATTGGGACAGGGGGCCGGAATTCACCCCTCCACTTT
d_call: TRBD1
v_call: TRBV5-1
j_call: TRBJ1-6
clone_size: .

cdr3_aa: CASSLGPTNYGYTF
cdr3_nt: TGTGCCAGCAGCTTGGGGCCGACTAACTATGGCTACACCTTC
d_call: .
v_call: TRBV5-6
j_call: TRBJ1-2
clone_size: .

cdr3_aa: CASSRLAGTGEEAFF
cdr3_nt: TGTGCCAGCAGCCGATTGGCCGGGACAGGGGAAGAAGCTTTCTTT
d_call: TRBD1
v_call: TRBV5-5
j_call: TRBJ1-1
clone_size: few

cdr3_aa: CASMGHRLYEQYF
cdr3_nt: TGTGCCAGTATGGGTCACAGGCTCTACGAGCAGTACTTC
d_call: .
v_call: TRBV19
j_call: TRBJ2-7
clone_size: .

cdr3_aa: CASSVDPTSTGTQYF
cdr3_nt: TGTGCCAGCAGCGTAGACCCGACTAGCACCGGGACCCAGTACTTC
d_call: TRBD2
v_call: TRBV9
j_call: TRBJ2-5
clone_size: .

cdr3_aa: CASSRTGIDYGYTF
cdr3_nt: TGTGCCAGTAGTCGGACAGGGATAGACTATGGCTACACCTTC
d_call: TRBD1
v_call: TRBV19
j_call: TRBJ1-2
clone_size: .

cdr3_aa: CASSHSQGFTEAFF
cdr3_nt: TGTGCCAGCAGTCATTCCCAGGGTTTCACTGAAGCTTTCTTT
d_call: .
v_call: TRBV28
j_call: TRBJ1-1
clone_size: .

cdr3_aa: CAISGDFLNTEAFF
cdr3_nt: TGTGCCATCAGTGGGGACTTTTTGAACACTGAAGCTTTCTTT
d_call: .
v_call: TRBV10-3
j_call: TRBJ1-1
clone_size: .

cdr3_aa: CAWNRLNTEAFF
cdr3_nt: TGTGCCTGGAATCGTTTGAACACTGAAGCTTTCTTT
d_call: .
v_call: TRBV30
j_call: TRBJ1-1
clone_size: once

cdr3_aa: CASSIGTVPREQYF
cdr3_nt: TGTGCCAGTAGTATAGGGACAGTTCCTCGGGAGCAGTACTTC
d_call: .
v_call: TRBV19
j_call: TRBJ2-7
clone_size: .

cdr3_aa: CASSLGLAGQTGELFF
cdr3_nt: TGTGCCAGTAGTTTAGGACTAGCGGGACAAACCGGGGAGCTGTTTTTT
d_call: TRBD2
v_call: TRBV19
j_call: TRBJ2-2
clone_size: .

cdr3_aa: CASSVASGYNEQFF
cdr3_nt: TGTGCCAGCAGCGTAGCTAGCGGGTACAATGAGCAGTTCTTC
d_call: TRBD2
v_call: TRBV9
j_call: TRBJ2-1
clone_size: few

cdr3_aa: CASSPRTGGMNTEAFF
cdr3_nt: TGTGCCAGCAGTCCACGGACAGGGGGCATGAACACTGAAGCTTTCTTT
d_call: TRBD1
v_call: TRBV7-2
j_call: TRBJ1-1
clone_size: once

cdr3_aa: CASSSRVQIQPQHF
cdr3_nt: TGTGCCAGCAGTTCCAGGGTCCAGATACAGCCCCAGCATTTT
d_call: .
v_call: TRBV6-6
j_call: TRBJ1-5
clone_size: .

cdr3_aa: CASSEGTGGYSNQPQHF
cdr3_nt: TGTGCCAGCAGTGAAGGGACAGGGGGTTATAGCAATCAGCCCCAGCATTTT
d_call: TRBD1
v_call: TRBV6-1
j_call: TRBJ1-5
clone_size: few

cdr3_aa: CASSMVTGGGEQFF
cdr3_nt: TGTGCCAGTAGTATGGTCACAGGGGGAGGTGAGCAGTTCTTC
d_call: TRBD1
v_call: TRBV19
j_call: TRBJ2-1
clone_size: .

cdr3_aa: CSANLQGGTQYF
cdr3_nt: TGCAGCGCAAACCTACAGGGTGGTACGCAGTATTTT
d_call: .
v_call: TRBV29-1
j_call: TRBJ2-3
clone_size: .

cdr3_aa: CASSSFSGRVFIEQFF
cdr3_nt: TGTGCCAGCAGCTCCTTTAGCGGGAGGGTCTTTATTGAGCAGTTCTTC
d_call: TRBD2
v_call: TRBV5-6
j_call: TRBJ2-1
clone_size: few